These 25 T cell receptor beta chains share one sample of origin, sequenced in a study of shared clonotypes between healthy human individuals. TCRdb keeps only in-frame clones here, not all; method: immunoSEQ multiplex PCR. The sample contains a few million clones, over 85% of which appear only once. The sample taken for sequencing was naive CD4+ T cells sorted from blood. As for subset: CD45RA+ positively selected. These receptors were obtained from a man between 18 and 35 years old in good health.

This clone showed up just a few times. This chain joins TRBV2 and TRBJ1-6; no clear D gene. The CDR3 consists of 14 residues. Trimming removed 5 bases at V and 14 bases at J, with 19 bases between. Germline values: CDR1 SNHLY, CDR2 FYNNEI. CDR3 in amino acids: CASSKDGLDSTLHF. The CDR3 bases are TGTGCCAGCAGTAAGGATGGCCTCGATTCGACCCTCCACTTT.

The V gene is TRBV11-3, the J gene TRBJ2-3, with D possibly being TRBD2 (6 bases). The CDR3 contains 15 residues. Germline CDR1 SGHNT, CDR2 YENEEA. V lost 5 bases and J lost 1, with 13 bases in between. The CDR3 loop is CASSHGTGGTDTQYF. CDR3 coding DNA: TGTGCCAGCAGCCACGGAACGGGGGGCACAGATACGCAGTATTTT.

As concerns this clone: The sample carries other DNA sequences with the same CDR3. CDR3 residues: CASSAGTVEKLFF. Written as DNA, the CDR3 is TGTGCCAGCAGCGCCGGGACAGTTGAAAAACTGTTTTTT. J is TRBJ1-4 and V is TRBV7-2; TRBD1 matches at 7 bases. CDR1 is SGHTA and CDR2 is FQGNSA in the germline V gene. There are 13 residues in the CDR3. Unmatched junction bases numbered 4, after V lost 5 bases and J lost 7 bases. Based on the CDR3 plus reference TRBV7-2 and TRBJ1-4, the full variable domain is GAGVSQSPSNKVTEKGKDVELRCDPISGHTALYWYRQSLGQGLEFLIYFQGNSAPDKSGLPSDRFSAERTGGSVSTLTIQRTQQEDSAVYLCASSAGTVEKLFFGSGTQLSVL.

CDR3 bases: TGTGCCAGCAGCGCGTACTTCGCTAGCACAGATACGCAGTATTTT. Residues: CASSAYFASTDTQYF. This rearrangement joins TRBV2 to TRBJ2-3; D gene uncertain. The CDR3 length is 15 residues. Trimming cost V 6 bases and J 0 bases, with 13 bases left between them. Germline V gene data show CDR1 as SNHLY and CDR2 as FYNNEI.

The V call is TRBV5-1, the J call TRBJ1-1, with a possible D match to TRBD1 (5 bases). The CDR3 is 14 amino acids. Germline V gene sequence: CDR1 SGHRS, CDR2 YFSETQ. Between the trimmed V and J ends, which lost 6 bases and 1 base, there was a span of 13 bases. The chain's CDR3 is CASTPGGGNTEAFF. In DNA, the CDR3 is TGCGCCAGCACCCCAGGTGGGGGGAACACTGAAGCTTTCTTT.

This clone was seen only a few times. The V and J genes are TRBV5-1 and TRBJ2-1; no reliable D call. The CDR3 runs to 13 residues. Germline CDR1 reads SGHRS; CDR2 reads YFSETQ. Trimming removed 5 bases from V and 7 bases from J, with 13 bases in between. The CDR3 loop is CASRGSMGNEQFF. The CDR3 DNA is TGCGCCAGCAGAGGGTCAATGGGGAATGAGCAGTTCTTC.

The chain links TRBV4-1 to TRBJ1-1, with TRBD1 identical over 9 bases. V was pared by 1 base and J by 3 bases, with 6 bases of the junction left unmatched. CDR1 and CDR2 from the germline V gene are MGHRA and YSYEKL. This CDR3 spans 16 amino acids. The CDR3 reads CASSQGTGAGDTEAFF. In DNA form, the CDR3 reads TGCGCCAGCAGCCAAGGGACAGGGGCCGGGGACACTGAAGCTTTCTTT.

CDR3 loop: CAWSVQASGGYEQYF. CDR3 coding DNA: TGTGCCTGGAGTGTACAAGCTAGCGGGGGATACGAGCAGTACTTC. The chain couples TRBV30 to TRBJ2-7, with 10 bases matching TRBD2. The V gene end was trimmed by 0 bases and the J gene end by 4 bases; junction bases not matched to a gene: 6. Per germline, CDR1 GTSNPN and CDR2 SVGIG (reference sequence). The CDR3 is 15 amino acids.

This chain links TRBV28 with TRBJ1-1, with a possible D match to TRBD1 (5 bases). Per germline, CDR1 MDHEN and CDR2 SYDVKM. The CDR3 sequence is 14 residues long. Trimming pared 5 bases from V and 5 bases from J, leaving 15 bases between. CDR3 region: CASSPAGAVTEAFF. CDR3 in DNA: TGTGCCAGCAGTCCCGCTGGGGCGGTTACTGAAGCTTTCTTT.

This chain links TRBV5-6 with TRBJ1-3; D not resolved. Germline values: CDR1 SGHDT, CDR2 YYEEEE. The CDR3 is made up of 15 amino acids. V gave up 4 bases and J gave up 0 bases, with 11 bases separating them. The CDR3 nucleotides are TGTGCCAGCAGCCTTCTAGGCCACTCTGGAAACACCATATATTTT. Its translation is CASSLLGHSGNTIYF.

The chain combines TRBV7-9 with TRBJ2-1; the match to TRBD1 covers 9 bases. The germline gives CDR1 SEHNR, CDR2 FQNEAQ (reference sequence). This CDR3 has 15 amino acids. V was pared by 5 bases and J by 7 bases, with 9 bases of the junction left unmatched. The CDR3 here is CASSPGTGSWNEQFF. In DNA, the CDR3 is TGTGCCAGCAGCCCCGGGACAGGGAGTTGGAATGAGCAGTTCTTC.

V gene TRBV7-9 combines with J gene TRBJ2-2, with 7 bases lining up with TRBD1. The CDR3 covers 16 residues. The junction had 7 bases not matched to a gene; V was cut back by 2 bases and J by 4 bases. Germline V gene sequence: CDR1 SEHNR, CDR2 FQNEAQ (reference sequence). CDR3 loop: CASSLLGGGFTGELFF. The CDR3 nucleotides read TGTGCCAGCAGCTTATTAGGGGGCGGTTTCACCGGGGAGCTGTTTTTT.

The rearrangement joins TRBV12-5 to TRBJ2-5; the match to TRBD1 covers 7 bases. CDR1 is LGHNT and CDR2 is FRNRAP in the germline V gene. J gave up 1 base and V 4 bases, and 6 bases lay outside the gene matches. The CDR3 consists of 15 residues. The CDR3 coding sequence is TGTGCTAGTGGTTATGGACAGGCCCTCCAAGAGACCCAGTACTTC. It is translated as CASGYGQALQETQYF.

This chain connects TRBV5-1 to TRBJ2-7, with TRBD1 matching 8 bases. V shed 4 bases and J 1 base; nucleotides not matched to a gene: 4. CDR3 size: 14 residues. CDR1 and CDR2 from the germline V gene are SGHRS and YFSETQ. For the CDR3, the DNA is TGCGCCAGCAGCCAACAGGGGGAGTCCTACGAGCAGTACTTC. It codes for CASSQQGESYEQYF.

V and J are TRBV19 and TRBJ1-1; 11 bases are a match to TRBD1. The CDR3 extends over 15 amino acids. V was pared by 5 bases and J by 6 bases, with 8 bases of the junction left unmatched. Germline V gives CDR1 LNHDA, CDR2 SQIVND (reference sequence). CDR3 sequence reads: CASSLRTGGASEAFF. The DNA of the CDR3 is TGTGCCAGTAGTCTCCGGACAGGGGGCGCCTCTGAAGCTTTCTTT.

The rearrangement joins TRBV4-2 to TRBJ2-3; D remains ambiguous. Germline V gene data show CDR1 as LGHNA and CDR2 as YNFKEQ. CDR3 length: 17 residues. With 4 bases removed from V and 0 bases from J, the gap between germline ends came to 17 bases. CDR3 residues: CASSRKPGGTSTDTQYF. The CDR3 nucleotides read TGTGCCAGCAGCCGAAAGCCCGGCGGAACTAGCACAGATACGCAGTATTTT.

This chain connects TRBV30 to TRBJ2-1, with D possibly called TRBD1 or TRBD2 (7 bases each). The CDR3 has 13 residues. The germline V gene has CDR1 GTSNPN and CDR2 SVGIG (reference sequence). V was trimmed by 0 bases and J by 7 bases, leaving 10 bases between them. The CDR3 is CAWSVQGGNEQFF. CDR3 DNA: TGTGCCTGGAGTGTTCAGGGGGGGAATGAGCAGTTCTTC. Variable domain in full (rest from reference TRBV30 and TRBJ2-1): SQTIHQWPATLVQPVGSPLSLECTVEGTSNPNLYWYRQAAGRGLQLLFYSVGIGQISSEVPQNLSASRPQDRQFILSSKKLLLSDSGFYLCAWSVQGGNEQFFGPGTRLTVL.

The rearrangement uses TRBV4-2 and TRBJ1-2, with 9 bases aligning to TRBD1. V shed 5 bases and J 2 bases; nucleotides not matched to a gene: 6. The length of the CDR3 is 15 residues. Germline-derived CDR1 and CDR2 are LGHNA and YNFKEQ. The CDR3 nucleotides read TGTGCCAGCAGCGCGGGGGACAGGGCGAACTATGGCTACACCTTC. This gives the protein CASSAGDRANYGYTF.

This chain uses TRBV5-1 with TRBJ2-1; no clear D gene. The CDR3 runs 14 residues. Germline CDR1 and CDR2: SGHRS and YFSETQ. V was clipped by 4 bases and J by 5 bases, with 13 bases between them. The DNA of the CDR3 is TGCGCCAGCAGCGGTGACAACAACCACAATGAGCAGTTCTTC. Translation gives CASSGDNNHNEQFF.

As concerns this clone: The junction and the germline gene differ at one end; a read error may be behind it. V usage is TRBV5-1 and J usage is TRBJ1-4; tentative D call: TRBD1 (5 bases). Germline V gene sequence: CDR1 SGHRS, CDR2 YFSETQ. This CDR3 is built from 13 residues. CDR3 residues: CASSRGVGEKPFF. As DNA, the CDR3 is TGCGCCAGCAGTAGAGGGGTAGGAGAAAAACCGTTTTTT.

CDR3 DNA: TGTGCCAGCAGCTTAGTAGCGGGAGGGCCAAACGAGCAGTACTTC. This codes for CASSLVAGGPNEQYF. The V and J genes are TRBV7-2 and TRBJ2-7; 11 bases line up with TRBD2. The CDR3 runs 15 residues. Unmatched junction bases numbered 4, after V lost 1 base and J lost 5 bases. Germline V gene data show CDR1 as SGHTA and CDR2 as FQGNSA.

This clone was seen only once. J is TRBJ2-1 and V is TRBV7-9; D is uncertain. Trimming removed 1 base at V and 4 bases at J, with 14 bases between. The CDR3 extends over 16 amino acids. Germline values: CDR1 SEHNR, CDR2 FQNEAQ (reference sequence). The CDR3 here is CASSLVTRIWYNEQFF. CDR3 coding DNA: TGTGCCAGCAGCTTAGTCACCAGGATCTGGTACAATGAGCAGTTCTTC.

This chain joins TRBV5-1 and TRBJ2-2, with unresolved D. CDR3 length: 17 amino acids. The germline V gene has CDR1 SGHRS and CDR2 YFSETQ. V lost 0 bases and J 4 bases, leaving 16 bases between the germline ends. The CDR3 sequence: CASSLEFGTPGTGELFF. In DNA form, the CDR3 reads TGCGCCAGCAGCTTGGAATTTGGCACACCCGGCACCGGGGAGCTGTTTTTT.

The chain uses TRBV11-2 and TRBJ2-7; D gene unclear. CDR1 is SGHAT and CDR2 is FQNNGV in the germline V gene. There are 11 residues in the CDR3. The germline V and J ends were trimmed by 3 bases and 3 bases, with 3 bases remaining between them. The CDR3 protein is CASSFHYEQYF. The CDR3 DNA is TGTGCCAGCAGCTTCCACTACGAGCAGTACTTC.

Comment on this clone: Other nucleotide sequences from this sample produce the same CDR3. The chain combines TRBV19 with TRBJ2-5; 12 bases line up with TRBD2. Trimming took 1 base from V and 4 from J; bases not matched to a gene: 1. The V gene's germline CDR1 is LNHDA and CDR2 SQIVND (reference sequence). CDR3 size: 15 residues. CDR3 protein: CASSIGLAGAETQYF. As DNA, the CDR3 is TGTGCCAGTAGTATAGGACTAGCGGGAGCAGAGACCCAGTACTTC.